This TCR beta chain was observed in a study of T cells in Graves' hyperthyroidism and ophthalmopathy. General observations from the study: Peripheral blood also featured most of the thyroid clonotypes expanded above 0.001. The model's output predicted ophthalmopathy at a median of about 6.5 months prior to onset.

Those patients with uncontrolled infection, other autoimmune disease, pregnancy or lactation were excluded. Clinical symptoms, serum thyroxine, TRAb, thyroid ultrasound and orbital computed tomography established diagnosis. The V gene's germline CDR1 is SGHRS and CDR2 YFSETQ. This CDR3 region has 13 residues. This clonotype was seen at least ten times. The target antigen is unknown. Germline and junction disagree at one end, which may indicate a read error. There were TCR beta CDR3 regions amplified from RNA transcripts. A first-round RT-PCR of the TCR CDR3 used the HTBI primer set. TCRdb used MiXCR to reprocess the multiplex PCR reads, holding one entry per CDR3 protein. Found here are around 660,000 distinct CDR3 sequences, approximately 42% of them singletons; the top ten hold roughly 6.5%.

The receptor was derived from an adult man with Graves' disease, either hyperthyroidism or ophthalmopathy (not recorded which). The gene calls are TRBV5-1 and TRBJ2-2; D is undetermined. The specimen was peripheral blood or thyroid tissue (not recorded which). CDR3 amino acids: CASSFGNTGELFF. The CDR3 coding sequence is TGTGCCAGCAGCTTCGGTAACACCGGGGAGCTGTTTTTT. Together with reference TRBV5-1 and TRBJ2-2, the CDR3 gives the full variable domain: KAGVTQTPRYLIKTRGQQVTLSCSPISGHRSVSWYQQTPGQGLQFLFEYFSETQRNKGNFPGRFSGRQFSNSRSEMNVSTLELGDSALYLCASSFGNTGELFFGEGSRLTVL.